This T cell receptor (beta chain) originates from a study of T cells in localized non-small cell lung cancer. Study-level results: Paired adjacent lung recovered a median approximately 57 of the top 100 tumor clones. Among blood samples, higher T cell density accompanied longer overall survival.

A word on this clone: The antigen is undetermined.

Germline CDR1 reads MGHRA; CDR2 reads YSYEKL. CDR3 length equals 15 residues. With 4 bases clipped from V and 4 bases from J, the junction kept 6 bases outside the gene matches. Measured with immunoSEQ multiplex PCR; TCRdb has only the in-frame clones, and not every one. The data show about 40,000 clones, about 87% seen once. This receptor was taken from a woman aged 40-75 years with stage I lung adenocarcinoma. The chain couples TRBV4-1 to TRBJ1-4; 7 positions agree with TRBD1. The source was peripheral blood, collected before any cancer treatment. Here the CDR3 reads CASSPRDSRNEKLFF. The CDR3 DNA reads TGCGCCAGCAGCCCCCGGGACAGCCGTAATGAAAAACTGTTTTTT.